This T cell receptor (beta chain) was documented in a study of shared T cell receptors in the human thymus. The protocol was immunoSEQ multiplex PCR, while the TCRdb copy is restricted to in-frame clones and leaves out a portion. The sample includes roughly 500,000 clones, 70% to 80% of them seen just once. From germline, CDR1 is MRHNA and CDR2 SNTAGT. CDR3 length: 16 amino acids. J lost 9 bases, V lost 0 bases, and 6 bases had no gene match. This sample was also put to use in a study of human thymus T cells.

The material sequenced was thymocytes. This chain links TRBV6-4 with TRBJ2-1; TRBD2 agrees at 12 bases. The sequence derives from a boy less than two years old with a congenital heart defect. CDR3 region: CASSDSLAGGQTEQFF. The CDR3 DNA follows: TGTGCCAGCAGTGACTCCCTAGCGGGAGGGCAAACTGAGCAGTTCTTC.